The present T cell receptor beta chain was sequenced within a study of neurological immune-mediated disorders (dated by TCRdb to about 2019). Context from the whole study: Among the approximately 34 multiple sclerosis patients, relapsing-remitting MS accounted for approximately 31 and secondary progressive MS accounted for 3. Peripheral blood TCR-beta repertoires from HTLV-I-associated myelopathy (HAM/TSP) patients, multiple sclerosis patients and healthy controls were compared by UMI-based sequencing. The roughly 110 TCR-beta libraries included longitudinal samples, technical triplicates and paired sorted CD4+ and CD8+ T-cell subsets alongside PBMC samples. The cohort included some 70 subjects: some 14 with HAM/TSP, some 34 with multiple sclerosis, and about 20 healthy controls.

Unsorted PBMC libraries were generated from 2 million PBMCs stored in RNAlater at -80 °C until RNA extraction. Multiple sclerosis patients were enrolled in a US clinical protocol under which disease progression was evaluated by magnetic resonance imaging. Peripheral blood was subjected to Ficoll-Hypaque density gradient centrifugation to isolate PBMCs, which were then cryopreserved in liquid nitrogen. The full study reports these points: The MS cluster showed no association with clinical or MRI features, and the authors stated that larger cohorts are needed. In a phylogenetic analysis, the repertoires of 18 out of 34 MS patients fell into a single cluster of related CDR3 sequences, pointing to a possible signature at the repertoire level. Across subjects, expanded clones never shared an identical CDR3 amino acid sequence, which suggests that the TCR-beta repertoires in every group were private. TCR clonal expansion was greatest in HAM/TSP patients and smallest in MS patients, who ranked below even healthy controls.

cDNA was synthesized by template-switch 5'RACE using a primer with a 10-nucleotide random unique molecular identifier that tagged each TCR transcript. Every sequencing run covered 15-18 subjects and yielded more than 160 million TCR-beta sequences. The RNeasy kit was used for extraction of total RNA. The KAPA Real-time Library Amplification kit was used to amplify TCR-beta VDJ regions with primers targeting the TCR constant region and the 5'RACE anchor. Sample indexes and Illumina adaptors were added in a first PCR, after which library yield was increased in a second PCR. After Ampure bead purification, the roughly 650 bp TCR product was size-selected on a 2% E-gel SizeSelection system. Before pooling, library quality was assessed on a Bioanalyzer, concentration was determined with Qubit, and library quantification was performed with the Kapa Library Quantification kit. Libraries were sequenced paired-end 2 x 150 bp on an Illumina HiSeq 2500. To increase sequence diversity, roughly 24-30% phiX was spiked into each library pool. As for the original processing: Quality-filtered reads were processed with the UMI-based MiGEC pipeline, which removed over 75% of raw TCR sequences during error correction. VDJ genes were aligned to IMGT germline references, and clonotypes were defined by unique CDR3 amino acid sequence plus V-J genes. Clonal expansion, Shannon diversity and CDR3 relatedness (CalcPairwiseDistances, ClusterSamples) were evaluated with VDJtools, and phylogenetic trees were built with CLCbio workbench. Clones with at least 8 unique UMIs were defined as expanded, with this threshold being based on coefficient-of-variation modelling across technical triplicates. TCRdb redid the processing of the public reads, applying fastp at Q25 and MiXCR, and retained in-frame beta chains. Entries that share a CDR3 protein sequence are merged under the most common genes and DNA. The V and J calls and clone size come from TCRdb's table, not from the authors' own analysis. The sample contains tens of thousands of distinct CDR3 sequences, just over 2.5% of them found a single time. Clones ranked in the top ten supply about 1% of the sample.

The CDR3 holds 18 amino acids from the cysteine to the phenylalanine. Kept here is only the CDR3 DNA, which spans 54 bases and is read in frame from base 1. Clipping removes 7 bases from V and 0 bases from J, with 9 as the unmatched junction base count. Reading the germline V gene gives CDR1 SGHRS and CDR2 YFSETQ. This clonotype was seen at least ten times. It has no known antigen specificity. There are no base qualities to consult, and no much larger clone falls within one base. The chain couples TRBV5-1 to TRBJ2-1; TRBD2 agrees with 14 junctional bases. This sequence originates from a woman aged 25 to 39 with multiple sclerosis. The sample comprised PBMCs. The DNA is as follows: TGCGCCAGCCTGGCAGGGACTAGCGGGGGTAGCTCCTACAATGAGCAGTTCTTC. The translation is CASLAGTSGGSSYNEQFF.